These T cell receptor beta chains were read from a single sample in a study of identical twins. TCRdb re-called the 5' RACE reads with MiXCR, one entry per CDR3 protein. This table has 250,000 to 350,000 distinct CDR3 sequences, nearly 9.5% appearing once. The sample also formed part of further work on yellow fever vaccine responses in identical twins.

The material sequenced was CD8+ T cells sorted from blood. These receptors all stem from a young woman in good health. CDR3s include the opening cysteine and the closing phenylalanine or tryptophan. The order of the fields is D gene, clone size, J gene, V gene, CDR3 DNA, CDR3 protein. A D gene is named only where the DNA matches it firmly. Some rows mark clone size as missing; the rest say once, few, many or name a class of expanded clone.

TRBD2 | many | TRBJ2-5 | TRBV11-1 | TGTGCCAGCAGCTCACCTCTAGCGGGGGGGCCGATAGAAGAGACCCAGTACTTC | CASSSPLAGGPIEETQYF
TRBD2 | NA | TRBJ2-3 | TRBV13 | TGTGCCAGCAGCTCGGAGCGGGACCAGGGCTATACGCAGTATTTT | CASSSERDQGYTQYF
TRBD1 | many | TRBJ2-5 | TRBV7-9 | TGTGCCAGCAGCACCAGACAGGGGGCTACGGAAGAGACCCAGTACTTC | CASSTRQGATEETQYF
NA | few | TRBJ2-3 | TRBV12-3/TRBV12-4 | TGTGCCAGCAGTTTAGACTTAGCGTACCATACGCAGTATTTT | CASSLDLAYHTQYF
NA | NA | TRBJ1-2 | TRBV4-3 | TGCGCCGGCAGCCAAGATGCAGGAGTAGCCTATCAGGGCTACACCTTC | CAGSQDAGVAYQGYTF
TRBD2 | few | TRBJ2-3 | TRBV6-5 | TGTGCCAGCAGTTACTCGAGCGGCTCGGGACTAACAAGCACAGATACGCAGTATTTT | CASSYSSGSGLTSTDTQYF
TRBD1 | NA | TRBJ2-2 | TRBV18 | TGTGCCAGCTCACCCGCCGACAGGGCCACCGGGGAGCTGTTTTTT | CASSPADRATGELFF
TRBD1 | few | TRBJ2-7 | TRBV13 | TGTGCCAGCAGCTTGCGACAGGGTTTATACGAGCAGTACTTC | CASSLRQGLYEQYF
NA | many | TRBJ2-1 | TRBV5-1 | TGCGCCAGCAGCGAACCCAGCGCGGAGCAGTTCTTC | CASSEPSAEQFF
NA | many | TRBJ2-2 | TRBV2 | TGTGCCAGCAGTGATCTGCGGTTCGGGGAGCTGTTTTTT | CASSDLRFGELFF
TRBD2 | NA | TRBJ2-2 | TRBV28 | TGTGCCAGCAGTTTTGTAGCGGGGGACGACACCGGGGAGCTGTTTTTT | CASSFVAGDDTGELFF
TRBD2 | many | TRBJ2-2 | TRBV12-3/TRBV12-4 | TGTGCCAGCAAAGCGGGGGGGCTGGGCACCGGGGAGCTGTTTTTT | CASKAGGLGTGELFF
TRBD1 | NA | TRBJ2-7 | TRBV5-4 | TGTGCCAGCAGCTTATATGGGACAGACTACGAGCAGTACTTC | CASSLYGTDYEQYF
NA | many | TRBJ2-7 | TRBV7-9 | TGTGCCAGCAGCTCCTCGGGACAAACCTACGAGCAGTACTTC | CASSSSGQTYEQYF
TRBD1 | few | TRBJ1-3 | TRBV27 | TGTGCCAGCAGTTTATCGACAGGGCCGGGAAACACCATATATTTT | CASSLSTGPGNTIYF
NA | NA | TRBJ2-1 | TRBV20-1 | TGCTGTGCTAGAGATCTTTTCCCCGTCGAGCTAGCGCATTACAATGAGCAGTTCTTC | CCARDLFPVELAHYNEQFF
NA | many | TRBJ1-5 | TRBV12-3/TRBV12-4 | TGTGCCAGCAGTTTACTCGGCAGGGACCGGCAGCCCCAGCATTTT | CASSLLGRDRQPQHF
TRBD2 | many | TRBJ2-2 | TRBV2 | TGTGCCAGCTTAGGCGGGGGTGCGAACACCGGGGAGCTGTTTTTT | CASLGGGANTGELFF
NA | many | TRBJ2-7 | TRBV5-1 | TGCGCCAGCAGCCTCGGTTGGGGGACCTACGAGCAGTACTTC | CASSLGWGTYEQYF
TRBD2 | many | TRBJ2-1 | TRBV24-1 | TGTGCCACCGGGGGACTAGCGGGAGGGCCCTACAATGAGCAGTTCTTC | CATGGLAGGPYNEQFF
NA | NA | TRBJ2-5 | TRBV5-3 | TGTGCCAGAAGCCAACGCCTTGGGGAACTGCAAGAGACCCAGTACTTC | CARSQRLGELQETQYF
NA | NA | TRBJ1-2 | TRBV5-1 | TGCGCCAGCAGCCCCGGATCGACCTATGGCTACACCTTC | CASSPGSTYGYTF
TRBD1 | NA | TRBJ2-7 | TRBV10-3 | TGTGCCACGTTGGACAGGGACCACGAGCAGTACTTC | CATLDRDHEQYF
NA | few | TRBJ2-5 | TRBV11-2 | TGTGCCAGCAGCTTAGTTGGGTTGGGGTTTCGGGAGACCCAGTACTTC | CASSLVGLGFRETQYF
TRBD1 | many | TRBJ2-5 | TRBV28 | TGTGCCAGCCCAGGACAGGGAAAAGAGACCCAGTACTTC | CASPGQGKETQYF
NA | NA | TRBJ2-4 | TRBV4-3 | TGCGCCAGCAGCCAAGATAGGCTTAGGGGAAACATTCAGTACTTC | CASSQDRLRGNIQYF
NA | NA | TRBJ2-3 | TRBV6-2/TRBV6-3 | TGTGCCAGCAGATTTGCATCCTTCAGCACAGATACGCAGTATTTT | CASRFASFSTDTQYF
TRBD1 | few | TRBJ2-5 | TRBV5-4 | TGTGCCAGCAGCTTTGGTGCGTCAGGGGGTTGGGAGACCCAGTACTTC | CASSFGASGGWETQYF
NA | NA | TRBJ2-3 | TRBV20-1 | TGCAGTGCTAGCGGAGATCTTACAGATACGCAGTATTTT | CSASGDLTDTQYF
TRBD2 | many | TRBJ2-7 | TRBV28 | TGTGCCAGCAGTTCTGTAGTGCTAGCGGGCCTTTACGAGCAGTACTTC | CASSSVVLAGLYEQYF
TRBD1 | NA | TRBJ2-3 | TRBV11-2 | TGTGCCAGCAGCCCAGGACAGGGTAATACAGATACGCAGTATTTT | CASSPGQGNTDTQYF
NA | many | TRBJ2-5 | TRBV29-1 | TGCAGCGTTCAGGGGCTCGAAGAGACCCAGTACTTC | CSVQGLEETQYF